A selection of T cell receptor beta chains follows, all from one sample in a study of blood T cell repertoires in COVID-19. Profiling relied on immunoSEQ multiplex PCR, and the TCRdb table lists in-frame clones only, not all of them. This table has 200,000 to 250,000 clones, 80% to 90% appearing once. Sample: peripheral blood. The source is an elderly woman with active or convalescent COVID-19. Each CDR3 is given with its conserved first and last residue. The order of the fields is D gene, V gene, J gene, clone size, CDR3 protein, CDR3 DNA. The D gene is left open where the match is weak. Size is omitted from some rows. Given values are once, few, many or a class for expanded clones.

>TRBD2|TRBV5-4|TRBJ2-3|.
CASSSEGAGGSTDTQYF
TGTGCCAGCAGCTCTGAGGGAGCGGGAGGGAGCACAGATACGCAGTATTTT
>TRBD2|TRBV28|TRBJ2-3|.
CASSSPLLAGGTSADTQYF
TGTGCCAGCAGTTCGCCCCTACTAGCGGGAGGGACGAGTGCGGATACGCAGTATTTT
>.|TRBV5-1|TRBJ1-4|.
CASSLGVEEKLFF
TGCGCCAGCAGCTTAGGGGTAGAAGAAAAACTGTTTTTT
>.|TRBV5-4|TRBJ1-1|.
CASSIQGGTEAFF
TGTGCCAGCAGCATACAGGGCGGCACTGAAGCTTTCTTT
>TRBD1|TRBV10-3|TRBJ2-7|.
CAISAGTGGYEQYF
TGTGCCATCAGTGCCGGGACAGGGGGTTACGAGCAGTACTTC
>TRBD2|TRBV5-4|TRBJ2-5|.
CASSLVAGGPVTQYF
TGTGCCAGCAGCTTGGTGGCGGGAGGGCCCGTGACCCAGTACTTC
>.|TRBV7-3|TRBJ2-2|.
CASSLTDSGYAGELFF
TGTGCCAGCAGCTTAACGGATTCCGGGTACGCCGGGGAGCTGTTTTTT
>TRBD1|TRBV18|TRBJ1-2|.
CASSPLGQGDGYTF
TGTGCCAGCTCACCACTGGGACAGGGGGATGGCTACACCTTC
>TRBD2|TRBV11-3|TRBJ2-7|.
CASSAASGPYEQYF
TGTGCCAGCAGCGCCGCTAGCGGCCCCTACGAGCAGTACTTC
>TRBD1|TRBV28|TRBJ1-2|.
CASRPTGQGAYGYTF
TGTGCCAGCAGGCCTACGGGACAGGGGGCCTATGGCTACACCTTC
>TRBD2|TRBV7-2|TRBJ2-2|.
CASSLGLARTGELFF
TGTGCCAGCAGCTTAGGACTAGCCAGGACCGGGGAGCTGTTTTTT
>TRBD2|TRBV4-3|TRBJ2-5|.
CASSLGLEETQYF
TGCGCCAGCAGTCTCGGACTAGAAGAGACCCAGTACTTC
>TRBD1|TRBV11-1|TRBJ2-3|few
CASSLMTGYADTQYF
TGTGCCAGCAGCCTAATGACAGGGTACGCAGATACGCAGTATTTT
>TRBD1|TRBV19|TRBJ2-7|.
CASLGPGTGGTYEQYF
TGTGCCAGTCTAGGGCCCGGGACAGGGGGCACCTACGAGCAGTACTTC
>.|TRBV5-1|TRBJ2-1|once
CASSLGGTAYNEQFF
TGCGCCAGCAGCTTGGGCGGGACAGCCTACAATGAGCAGTTCTTC
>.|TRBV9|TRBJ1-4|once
CASSVAGTRGEKLFF
TGTGCCAGCAGCGTAGCAGGAACCCGGGGTGAAAAACTGTTTTTT
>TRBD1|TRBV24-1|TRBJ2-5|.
CATSDGTGDGETQYF
TGTGCCACCAGTGATGGGACAGGGGATGGCGAGACCCAGTACTTC
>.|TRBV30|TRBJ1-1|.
CAWGETVGAEAFF
TGTGCCTGGGGAGAGACAGTAGGCGCTGAAGCTTTCTTT
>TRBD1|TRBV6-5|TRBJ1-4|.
CASSYSFSGTGEKLFF
TGTGCCAGCAGTTACTCTTTCTCCGGGACAGGTGAAAAACTGTTTTTT
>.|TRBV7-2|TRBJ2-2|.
CASSLVGGELFF
TGTGCCAGCAGTCTAGTCGGTGGGGAGCTGTTTTTT
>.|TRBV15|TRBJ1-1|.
CATGRAANTEAFF
TGTGCCACCGGCAGGGCGGCGAACACTGAAGCTTTCTTT
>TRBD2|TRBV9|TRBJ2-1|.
CASSVTSETEQFF
TGTGCCAGCAGCGTAACTAGCGAGACCGAGCAGTTCTTC
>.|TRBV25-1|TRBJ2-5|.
CASSDRGTEETQYF
TGTGCCAGCAGTGACAGGGGTACCGAGGAGACCCAGTACTTC
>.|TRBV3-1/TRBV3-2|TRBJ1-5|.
CASSRGLGIEGNQPQHF
TGTGCCAGCAGCAGGGGATTAGGGATCGAGGGCAATCAGCCCCAGCATTTT
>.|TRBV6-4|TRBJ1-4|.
CASSETGRATNEKLFF
TGTGCCAGCAGTGAGACCGGGAGAGCAACTAATGAAAAACTGTTTTTT
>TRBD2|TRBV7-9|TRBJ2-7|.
CASSETSGSYEQYF
TGTGCCAGCAGCGAGACTAGCGGATCCTACGAGCAGTACTTC
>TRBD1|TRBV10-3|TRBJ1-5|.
CAISGGGGQPQHF
TGTGCCATCAGCGGAGGGGGCGGTCAGCCCCAGCATTTT
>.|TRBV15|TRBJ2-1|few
CATSRDKHVYNEQFF
TGTGCCACCAGCAGAGACAAACACGTCTACAATGAGCAGTTCTTC
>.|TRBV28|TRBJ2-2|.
CATAVGTGELFF
TGTGCCACCGCTGTCGGCACCGGGGAGCTGTTTTTT
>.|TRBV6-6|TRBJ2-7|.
CASSYSRQTYEQYF
TGTGCCAGCAGTTACTCCCGACAGACCTACGAGCAGTACTTC
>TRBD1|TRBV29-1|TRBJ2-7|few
CSVERGGTGAYEQYF
TGCAGCGTTGAACGAGGTGGGACAGGGGCCTACGAGCAGTACTTC